Described below is a single T cell receptor beta chain sequence and its context. Its antigen is unidentified. Assay: immunoSEQ multiplex PCR; the TCRdb copy retains only in-frame clones and omits some. The repertoire holds about 8,200 clones, about three quarters seen once, with around 8% in the top ten. The data belong to a study of T cell repertoires in ileal Crohn's disease. Study-level information: At surgery, 30% to 40% of patients smoked, with median disease duration 7.9 years. Findings of the study overall: Clonality above 26.8% at surgery always came with endoscopic recurrence.

The CDR3 loop spans 14 amino acids. Germline lookup yields CDR1 SGHNT and CDR2 YENEEA. Trimming shortened V by 5 bases and J by 1 base, and 12 bases separated the two germline ends. The sequence was obtained from an adult with Crohn's disease. The sequenced sample consisted of ileal tissue. This chain links TRBV11-3 with TRBJ2-7; TRBD2 is a possible D gene (5 bases). The CDR3 DNA sequence: TGTGCCAGCAGCCCCGGGGTAACGTCCTACGAGCAGTACTTC. Encoded protein: CASSPGVTSYEQYF.